This section outlines one T cell receptor (beta chain) sequence together with its context. What it binds is unknown. Specified time point: cycle 4 day 1 (C4D1), after less than seven weeks of nivolumab. Each of the patients experienced relapse following autologous stem cell transplantation, and their brentuximab vedotin exposure differed. Clones were sequenced by immunoSEQ multiplex PCR, and TCRdb holds only the in-frame ones, with some missing. The data contain about 89,000 clones, about nine tenths of them seen just once; the ten biggest clones take up approximately 2.9%. This specimen comes from a study of PD-1 blockade in classical Hodgkin lymphoma. The length of the CDR3 is 16 residues. The germline CDR1 and CDR2 sequences are SEHNR and FQNEAQ (reference sequence). J was trimmed by 5 bases and V by 1 base; bases with no gene match: 4. Findings and limits, study-wide: Newly diagnosed patients reportedly trailed healthy donors in baseline TCR diversity. CD4+ TCR diversity, unlike CD8+, climbed significantly by C4D1.

The sample in question was peripheral blood mononuclear cells (PBMCs), obtained before the fourth cycle of nivolumab. The genes are TRBV7-9 and TRBJ2-3; TRBD2 aligns across 12 bases. The clonotype was recovered from a human donor with classical Hodgkin lymphoma. The CDR3: CASSLGLAGVIDTQYF. Written as DNA, the CDR3 is TGTGCCAGCAGCTTAGGACTAGCGGGGGTCATAGATACGCAGTATTTT.